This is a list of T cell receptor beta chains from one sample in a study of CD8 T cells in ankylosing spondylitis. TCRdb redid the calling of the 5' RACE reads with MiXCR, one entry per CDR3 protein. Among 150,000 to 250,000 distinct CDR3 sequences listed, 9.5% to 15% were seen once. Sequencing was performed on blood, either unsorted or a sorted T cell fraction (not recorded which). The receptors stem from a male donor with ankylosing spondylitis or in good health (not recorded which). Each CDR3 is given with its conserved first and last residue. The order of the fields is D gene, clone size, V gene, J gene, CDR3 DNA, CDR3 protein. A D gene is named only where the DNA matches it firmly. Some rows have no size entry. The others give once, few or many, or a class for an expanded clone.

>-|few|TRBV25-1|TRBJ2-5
TGTGCCAGCAGTGAATATGTGGCTACGGGGGAGACCCAGTACTTC
CASSEYVATGETQYF
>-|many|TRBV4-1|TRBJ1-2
TGCGCCAGCAGCCCAAGGAGTATTACACCCGGCAGTGGCTACACCTTC
CASSPRSITPGSGYTF
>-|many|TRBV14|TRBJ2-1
TGTGCCAGCAGCCAACCCACAAAGGAGGAGCAGTTCTTC
CASSQPTKEEQFF
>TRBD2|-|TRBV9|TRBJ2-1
TGTGCCAGCAGCGTAGGGTCTAGCGGCTACAATGAGCAGTTCTTC
CASSVGSSGYNEQFF
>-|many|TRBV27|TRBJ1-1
TGTGCCAGCAGTTCAGGACAGAGCGTCATAGAAGCTTTCTTT
CASSSGQSVIEAFF
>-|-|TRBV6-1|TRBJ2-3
TGTGCCAGCAGTCGTGGACCTACAGATACGCAGTATTTT
CASSRGPTDTQYF
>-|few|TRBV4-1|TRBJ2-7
TGCGCCAGCAGCCAAGATATAGAGGGCCGGAGGGACTTC
CASSQDIEGRRDF
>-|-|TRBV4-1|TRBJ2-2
TGCGCCAGCAGCCAGACGGATATGCAGGGGATGGCCGGGGAGCTGTTTTTT
CASSQTDMQGMAGELFF
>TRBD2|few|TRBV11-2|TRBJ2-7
TGTGCCAGCAGCGTAGCGGGATTGACCTACGAGCAGTACTTC
CASSVAGLTYEQYF
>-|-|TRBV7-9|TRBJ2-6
TGTGCCAGCAGCTTTGGGACACTCGCTGGGGCCAACGTCCTGACTTTC
CASSFGTLAGANVLTF
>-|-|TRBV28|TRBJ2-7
TGTGCCAGCACCGTGGGGACACTCTTGGAGCAGTACTTC
CASTVGTLLEQYF
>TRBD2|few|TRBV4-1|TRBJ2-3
TGCGCCAGCAGCTTTACCTCCGGGACTAGCGGGGTGGGAGATACGCAGTATTTT
CASSFTSGTSGVGDTQYF
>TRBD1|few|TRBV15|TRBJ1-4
TGTGCCACCAGCGCTGAAGGGGGCTCTGAAAAACTGTTTTTT
CATSAEGGSEKLFF
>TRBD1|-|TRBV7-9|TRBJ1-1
TGTGCCAGCAGCAGGACAGGGGTCCGCACTGAAGCTTTCTTT
CASSRTGVRTEAFF
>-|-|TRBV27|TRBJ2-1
TGTGCCAGCAGTTTAGACCTTAGCTACAATGAGCAGTTCTTC
CASSLDLSYNEQFF
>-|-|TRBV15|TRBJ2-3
TGTGCCACCAGCAGAGCAGCGCCGGGCACAGATACGCAGTATTTT
CATSRAAPGTDTQYF
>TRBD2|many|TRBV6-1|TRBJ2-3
TGTGCCAGCAGTGAAATAGCGGGGGTGCCAGATACGCAGTATTTT
CASSEIAGVPDTQYF
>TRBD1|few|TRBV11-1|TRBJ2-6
TGTGCCAGCAGCTCAAACAGGGGAAACAGTCCTGGGGCCAACGTCCTGACTTTC
CASSSNRGNSPGANVLTF
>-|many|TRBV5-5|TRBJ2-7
TGTGCCAGCAGTTCACTTTCACTAGGCTACGAGCAGTACTTC
CASSSLSLGYEQYF
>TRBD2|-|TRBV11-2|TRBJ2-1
TGTGCCAGCAGCGATAATTTAGCGGGGCTAGAGCAGTTCTTC
CASSDNLAGLEQFF
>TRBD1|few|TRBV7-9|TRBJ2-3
TGTGCCAGCAGCTCCCCGGACAGGGGCACAGATACGCAGTATTTT
CASSSPDRGTDTQYF
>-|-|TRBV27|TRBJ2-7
TGTGCCTGTGGATGGGGGTTATACGAGCAGTACTTC
CACGWGLYEQYF